This T cell receptor beta chain was observed in a study of T-cell memory formation after mild COVID-19. Whole-study context: TCR clusters were largely donor specific. Regarding the study as a whole: Whereas later expanders leaned CD4+, clones contracting day 15 to 85 showed a balanced CD4/CD8 makeup. The SARS-CoV-2 specificity of second-wave clones reaching peak at day 37 remained unverified.

With 1 base removed from V and 2 bases from J, the gap between germline ends came to 16 bases. Germline lookup yields CDR1 DFQATT and CDR2 SNEGSKA (reference sequence). The CDR3 loop spans 16 amino acids. The sample holds a few counts of this clonotype. As yet, its antigen is unknown. The TCR alpha and TCR beta cDNA libraries, bearing sample barcodes and UMIs, were generated by 5'RACE using constant-segment primers. TCRdb reanalysed the 5' RACE reads using MiXCR and keeps one entry per CDR3 protein. The data hold about 84,000 distinct CDR3 sequences, with 14% observed a single time. The material sequenced was PBMCs or a T cell subset sorted from them (not recorded which). V usage is TRBV20-1 and J usage is TRBJ2-3, with D perhaps assigned TRBD1 or TRBD2 (5 bases each). The source of this sequence is an adult woman who had mild COVID-19 (a few samples of this study predate the infection). Cell type and time point are not known. CDR3 amino acids: CSARAGLLRDTDTQYF. DNA of the CDR3: TGCAGTGCTAGAGCCGGACTTCTCAGGGACACAGATACGCAGTATTTT.